The 13 T cell receptor beta chains below come from one sample, sequenced in a study of T-cell reconstitution after alpha-beta-depleted transplantation in children. A TCRbeta library incorporating unique molecular identifiers was prepared. TCRdb ran MiXCR on the PCR reads and lists one entry per CDR3 protein. Among 250,000 to 300,000 distinct CDR3 sequences listed, about a tenth were seen once. The sequencing here drew on PBMCs, taken before TCRalphabeta/CD19-depleted stem cell transplant. All receptors come from a boy under three years old with acute myeloid leukemia, due to receive a stem cell transplant.

This clonotype was recorded at least ten times. The chain combines TRBV7-3 with TRBJ2-5; 8 bases line up with TRBD2. The CDR3 length is 14 residues. The V segment lost 3 bases and the J segment 5 bases; nucleotides outside the gene matches: 5. Per germline, CDR1 SGHTA and CDR2 FQGTGA. The CDR3 loop reads CASSFGGGRETQYF. In DNA form, the CDR3 reads TGTGCCAGCAGCTTCGGGGGGGGGCGGGAGACCCAGTACTTC.

This clonotype appeared many times. The rearrangement uses TRBV5-1 and TRBJ2-5, with D perhaps matching TRBD2 (6 bases). Trimming stripped 4 bases from V and 1 base from J, with 17 bases between. Germline loops: CDR1 SGHRS, CDR2 YFSETQ. CDR3 length equals 16 residues. The CDR3 is CASSPRRDSVQETQYF. CDR3 in DNA: TGCGCCAGCAGCCCAAGACGGGACTCCGTCCAAGAGACCCAGTACTTC. Based on the CDR3 plus reference TRBV5-1 and TRBJ2-5, the full variable domain is KAGVTQTPRYLIKTRGQQVTLSCSPISGHRSVSWYQQTPGQGLQFLFEYFSETQRNKGNFPGRFSGRQFSNSRSEMNVSTLELGDSALYLCASSPRRDSVQETQYFGPGTRLLVL.

This clonotype was detected many times. The chain joins TRBV18 to TRBJ2-3; TRBD2 agrees at 8 bases. Germline CDR1 and CDR2: KGHSH and LQKENI. This CDR3 is 15 amino acids long. V trimming: 0 bases; J trimming: 1 base; junction bases outside the gene matches: 0. CDR3 in amino acids: CASSPPRGGTDTQYF. In DNA form, the CDR3 reads TGTGCCAGCTCACCACCGCGGGGGGGCACAGATACGCAGTATTTT.

This clonotype has a handful of counts. The V and J genes are TRBV29-1 and TRBJ2-5; D is ambiguous. Germline V lookup: CDR1 SQVTM, CDR2 ANQGSEA. Trimming took off 5 bases at V and 3 bases at J, with 19 bases between the two ends. The CDR3 loop spans 15 amino acids. CDR3 DNA sequence: TGCAGCGTTCACCCCCTTCTGCGGATAGAAGAGACCCAGTACTTC. Protein product: CSVHPLLRIEETQYF.

This clonotype was detected ten times or more. V usage is TRBV7-2 and J usage is TRBJ1-5; TRBD1 agrees at 7 bases. This CDR3 has 14 amino acids. Germline CDR1 SGHTA, CDR2 FQGNSA. The junction had 9 bases not matched to a gene; V was cut back by 6 bases and J by 7 bases. CDR3 DNA sequence: TGTGCCAGCAGTTTAAGACAGGGCTACCAGCCCCAGCATTTT. Translation gives CASSLRQGYQPQHF. Based on the CDR3 plus reference TRBV7-2 and TRBJ1-5, the full variable domain is GAGVSQSPSNKVTEKGKDVELRCDPISGHTALYWYRQSLGQGLEFLIYFQGNSAPDKSGLPSDRFSAERTGGSVSTLTIQRTQQEDSAVYLCASSLRQGYQPQHFGDGTRLSIL.

The sample holds many counts of this clonotype. The chain joins TRBV7-8 to TRBJ1-6, with D hard to call. V was cut by 5 bases and J by 6 bases, with 5 bases left in between. This CDR3 is built from 12 residues. In germline, CDR1 is SGHVS, CDR2 FQNEAQ. The CDR3 region has the DNA TGTGCCAGCAGCAAGATTAATTCACCCCTCCACTTT. Translated: CASSKINSPLHF.

This clonotype was seen at least ten times. The rearrangement uses TRBV4-1 and TRBJ2-7, with D possibly being TRBD1 (5 bases). The CDR3 sequence is 13 residues long. The V gene lost 4 bases and the J gene lost 2 bases, with 9 bases spanning the gap. CDR1 is MGHRA and CDR2 is YSYEKL in the germline V gene. Here the CDR3 reads CASSLRVTYEQYF. The CDR3 nucleotides read TGCGCCAGCAGCCTCAGGGTTACCTACGAGCAGTACTTC.

In this sample, this clonotype turned up a few times. For the CDR3, the DNA is TGTGCCATCAGTGACACAGGATCAAACACCGGGGAGCTGTTTTTT. Its translation is CAISDTGSNTGELFF. The chain recombines TRBV10-3 with TRBJ2-2; TRBD1 might be the D (5 bases). Germline V CDR1 and CDR2: ENHRY, SYGVKD. V lost 3 bases, J lost 2 bases, and 10 bases lay in between. This CDR3 comprises 15 residues.

This clonotype was seen ten or more times. V is TRBV28 and J is TRBJ2-3, with 9 positions matching TRBD1. The CDR3 covers 16 residues. Germline CDR1 MDHEN, CDR2 SYDVKM. With 3 bases clipped from V and 3 bases from J, the junction kept 7 bases outside the gene matches. CDR3 DNA sequence: TGTGCCAGCAGTTTCATCGGACAGGGGAGGACAGATACGCAGTATTTT. Translated: CASSFIGQGRTDTQYF.

There are many counts of this clonotype. The chain joins TRBV28 to TRBJ2-2; 9 bases match TRBD2. The CDR3 runs to 15 residues. V was pared by 3 bases and J by 8 bases, with 7 bases of the junction left unmatched. Germline V lookup: CDR1 MDHEN, CDR2 SYDVKM. The CDR3 spells CASSLYAGGPGELFF. Written as DNA, the CDR3 is TGTGCCAGCAGTTTGTACGCGGGAGGGCCTGGGGAGCTGTTTTTT.

In this sample, this clonotype turned up many times. The rearrangement uses TRBV5-5 and TRBJ2-1; 7 positions match TRBD2. V lost 2 bases, J lost 2 bases, and 4 bases stayed unmatched. CDR1 is SGHKS and CDR2 is YYEKEE in the germline V gene (reference sequence). This CDR3 spans 15 amino acids. As DNA, the CDR3 is TGTGCCAGCAGCTTTGAGGGAGGGGCCTACAATGAGCAGTTCTTC. It yields the protein CASSFEGGAYNEQFF.

This clonotype was seen at least ten times. The chain couples TRBV20-1 to TRBJ2-2; 11 nucleotides match TRBD2. V was pared by 4 bases and J by 5 bases, with 3 bases of the junction left unmatched. The length of the CDR3 is 14 residues. Germline CDR1 reads DFQATT; CDR2 reads SNEGSKA (reference sequence). CDR3 amino acids: CSAIRLAGTGELFF. CDR3 DNA sequence: TGCAGTGCTATTCGACTAGCGGGGACCGGGGAGCTGTTTTTT.

There are many counts of this clonotype. The chain carries TRBV24-1 and TRBJ2-5; 7 bases fit TRBD2. Unmatched junction bases numbered 9, after V lost 2 bases and J lost 7 bases. Germline CDR1 is KGHDR and CDR2 is SFDVKD. This CDR3 has 15 residues. Here the CDR3 DNA reads TGTGCCACCAGTGATTCGTCCGGGACTATCGGGACCCAGTACTTC. Its translation is CATSDSSGTIGTQYF.